The clone carrying this TCR beta chain has more than one count but fewer than ten. Trimming cost V 8 bases and J 1 base, with 11 bases left between them. Germline-derived CDR1 and CDR2 are MNHNS and SASEGT. This CDR3 contains 13 residues. The data stem from a study of blood T cells in healthy people across ages. For the second PCR, which ran for about 7 to 12 cycles, a sample-barcoded 5' primer and a J-beta primer mix were used. Each CDR3 protein is one row after TCRdb ran MiXCR on the 5' RACE reads. In the table there are hundreds of thousands of distinct CDR3 sequences, 58% of which are singletons. The sample was blood. V and J are TRBV6-1 and TRBJ2-5; D is perhaps TRBD1 (5 bases). The sequence was obtained from a man aged 30 to 45 in good health. The CDR3 is CASCRQIQETQYF. The CDR3 bases are TGTGCCAGCTGCAGACAGATCCAAGAGACCCAGTACTTC.